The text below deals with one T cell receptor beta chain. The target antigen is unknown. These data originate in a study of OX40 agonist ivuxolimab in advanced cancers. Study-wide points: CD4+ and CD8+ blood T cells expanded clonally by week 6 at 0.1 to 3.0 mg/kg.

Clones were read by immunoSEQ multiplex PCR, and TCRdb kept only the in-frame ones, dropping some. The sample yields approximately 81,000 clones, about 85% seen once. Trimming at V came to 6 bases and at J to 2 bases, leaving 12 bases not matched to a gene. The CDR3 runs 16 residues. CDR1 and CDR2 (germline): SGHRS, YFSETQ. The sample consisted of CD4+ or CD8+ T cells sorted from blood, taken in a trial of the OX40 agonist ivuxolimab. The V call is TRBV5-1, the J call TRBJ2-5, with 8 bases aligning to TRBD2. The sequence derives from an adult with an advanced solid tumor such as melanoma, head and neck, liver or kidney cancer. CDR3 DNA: TGCGCCAGCAAGAGAGGTAGTAGCGGGGAGCAAGAGACCCAGTACTTC. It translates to CASKRGSSGEQETQYF. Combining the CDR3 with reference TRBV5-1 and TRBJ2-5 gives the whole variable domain KAGVTQTPRYLIKTRGQQVTLSCSPISGHRSVSWYQQTPGQGLQFLFEYFSETQRNKGNFPGRFSGRQFSNSRSEMNVSTLELGDSALYLCASKRGSSGEQETQYFGPGTRLLVL.